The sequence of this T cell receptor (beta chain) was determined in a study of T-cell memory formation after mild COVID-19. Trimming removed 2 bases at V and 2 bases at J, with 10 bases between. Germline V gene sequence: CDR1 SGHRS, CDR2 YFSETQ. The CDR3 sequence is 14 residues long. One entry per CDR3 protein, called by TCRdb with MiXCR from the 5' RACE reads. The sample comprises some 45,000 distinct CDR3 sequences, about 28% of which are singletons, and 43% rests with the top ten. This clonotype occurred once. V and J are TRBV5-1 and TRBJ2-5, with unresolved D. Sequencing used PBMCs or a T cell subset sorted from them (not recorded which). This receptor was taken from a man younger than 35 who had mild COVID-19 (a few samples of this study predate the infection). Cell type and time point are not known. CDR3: CASSFWAEQETQYF. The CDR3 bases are TGCGCCAGCAGCTTCTGGGCAGAACAAGAGACCCAGTACTTC.